These 28 T cell receptor beta chains were sequenced from one sample in a study of blood T cell repertoires in COVID-19. Profiling relied on immunoSEQ multiplex PCR, and the TCRdb table lists in-frame clones only, not all of them. Of roughly 270,000 clones listed, roughly 86% were seen once; the top ten hold approximately 8.5%. Sequenced input: peripheral blood. The receptors come from a man younger than 35 with active or convalescent COVID-19.

The J gene is TRBJ1-6, the V gene TRBV10-2, with D perhaps TRBD1 (5 bases). V was clipped by 6 bases and J by 8 bases, with 14 bases between them. The CDR3 contains 14 residues. The germline V gene has CDR1 WSHSY and CDR2 SAAADI. In DNA, the CDR3 is TGCGCCAGCAGAGATTGGGGGGAGGATTCACCCCTCCACTTT. The encoded protein is CASRDWGEDSPLHF.

The rearrangement uses TRBV10-3 and TRBJ1-2; D possibly corresponds to TRBD1 (6 bases). V was clipped by 8 bases and J by 5 bases, with 15 bases between them. This CDR3 is built from 13 residues. The germline gives CDR1 ENHRY, CDR2 SYGVKD. The CDR3 nucleotides read TGTGCCATCCAACACAGGGCGGGTTATGGCTACACCTTC. Encoded protein: CAIQHRAGYGYTF.

Concerning this clone itself: One end of the junction varies from germline; a read error may be responsible. V is TRBV6-5 and J is TRBJ2-6; tentative D call: TRBD1 (5 bases). CDR1 MNHEY and CDR2 SVGAGI come from the germline V gene. The CDR3 consists of 15 residues. CDR3 coding DNA: TGTGCCGGCAGTAAACAGGTCTCTGGGGCCAACGTCCTGACTTTC. It translates to CAGSKQVSGANVLTF.

The chain employs TRBV6-6 and TRBJ1-2; 7 nucleotides line up with TRBD1. V lost 5 bases and J lost 4; bases outside the gene matches: 16. CDR3 size: 17 residues. Per germline, CDR1 MNHNY and CDR2 SVGAGI (reference sequence). The DNA of the CDR3 is TGTGCCAGCAGTCAACGTTGGGGACAGCCAAAGGCCTATGGCTACACCTTC. Its translation is CASSQRWGQPKAYGYTF.

The chain employs TRBV9 and TRBJ1-6; the D is unclear. CDR1 and CDR2 from the germline V gene are SGDLS and YYNGEE. Trimming removed 0 bases from V and 9 bases from J, with 10 bases in between. There are 14 residues in the CDR3. The CDR3 spells CASSVVSGSSPLHF. In DNA form, the CDR3 reads TGTGCCAGCAGCGTAGTAAGCGGGAGTTCACCCCTCCACTTT.

V and J are TRBV19 and TRBJ2-5; 10 bases are a match to TRBD2. The CDR3 covers 16 residues. V trimming: 3 bases; J trimming: 2 bases; junction bases outside the gene matches: 6. Per germline, CDR1 LNHDA and CDR2 SQIVND (reference sequence). The CDR3 DNA follows: TGTGCCAGTAGTATCCTAGCGGGGGCGCTACAAGAGACCCAGTACTTC. Amino acids: CASSILAGALQETQYF. The variable domain in full, completed from reference TRBV19 and TRBJ2-5, reads DGGITQSPKYLFRKEGQNVTLSCEQNLNHDAMYWYRQDPGQGLRLIYYSQIVNDFQKGDIAEGYSVSREKKESFPLTVTSAQKNPTAFYLCASSILAGALQETQYFGPGTRLLVL.

This clone has only a few counts. This chain joins TRBV5-5 and TRBJ1-2, with D tentatively TRBD1 (5 bases). The germline CDR1 and CDR2 sequences are SGHKS and YYEKEE (reference sequence). This CDR3 is 15 amino acids long. V was trimmed by 1 base and J by 5 bases, leaving 15 bases between them. CDR3 protein: CASSLYGGPIYGYTF. CDR3 DNA: TGTGCCAGCAGCTTGTACGGGGGACCTATTTATGGCTACACCTTC.

V gene TRBV7-9 combines with J gene TRBJ2-7; a possible D gene is TRBD1 (6 bases). This CDR3 is built from 15 residues. V lost 5 bases to trimming and J lost 4 bases, with 18 bases between them. Per the germline V gene, CDR1 is SEHNR and CDR2 is FQNEAQ (reference sequence). CDR3 bases: TGTGCCAGCAGCCCCCGGCAGGGGACCCCTTACGAGCAGTACTTC. Protein: CASSPRQGTPYEQYF.

The chain combines TRBV6-6 with TRBJ1-1, with 8 bases fitting TRBD1. The length of the CDR3 is 16 residues. Trimming cost V 7 bases and J 1 base; bases outside gene matches: 11. Germline CDR1 reads MNHNY; CDR2 reads SVGAGI (reference sequence). Written as DNA, the CDR3 is TGTGCCAGCACCTGGGGCAGGGGGCCTAGGAACACTGAAGCTTTCTTT. This translates into CASTWGRGPRNTEAFF.

This chain connects TRBV2 to TRBJ2-1, with D possibly being TRBD2 (5 bases). Germline CDR1 is SNHLY and CDR2 is FYNNEI. CDR3 size: 13 residues. Trimming removed 8 bases from V and 4 bases from J, with 12 bases in between. CDR3 amino acids: CASGGLQYNEQFF. The CDR3, as DNA: TGTGCCAGCGGCGGGCTGCAGTACAATGAGCAGTTCTTC.

The chain recombines TRBV3-1 (or the pseudogene TRBV3-2) with TRBJ2-7; D uncertain. Trimming stripped 3 bases from V and 3 bases from J, with 12 bases between. CDR1 and CDR2 (germline): LGHDT, YNNKEL (reference sequence). The CDR3 spans 14 residues. CDR3 amino acids: CASSQGLTSYEQYF. DNA for the CDR3: TGTGCCAGCAGCCAGGGCCTGACCAGCTACGAGCAGTACTTC.

The rearrangement joins TRBV7-8 to TRBJ2-3, with TRBD2 identical over 8 bases. Germline trimming cut 8 bases from V and 0 bases from J; bases unmatched to any gene: 10. The length of the CDR3 is 16 residues. Germline V gives CDR1 SGHVS, CDR2 FQNEAQ. CDR3 in amino acids: CASRPAGGASTDTQYF. The CDR3 coding sequence is TGTGCCAGCCGCCCCGCGGGGGGCGCTAGCACAGATACGCAGTATTTT.

The chain is built from TRBV6-2 or TRBV6-3 and TRBJ2-1, with D possibly matching TRBD1 (5 bases). CDR3 length: 14 residues. Trimming took 0 bases from V and 9 from J, leaving 12 bases between them. Germline-derived CDR1 and CDR2 are MNHEY and SVGEGT. The CDR3 DNA sequence: TGTGCCAGCAGTTACTCGAGCAGGGCTAGTGAGCAGTTCTTC. It codes for CASSYSSRASEQFF.

This clone was detected many times. The V call is TRBV15, the J call TRBJ2-1, with 10 bases matching TRBD1. The germline CDR1 and CDR2 sequences are LNHNV and YYDKDF (reference sequence). J was trimmed by 7 bases and V by 3 bases; bases with no gene match: 12. This CDR3 region has 17 residues. The CDR3 sequence: CATSREPGTGVLNEQFF. CDR3 coding DNA: TGTGCCACCAGCAGGGAACCCGGGACAGGGGTTTTGAATGAGCAGTTCTTC.

The chain uses TRBV12-5 and TRBJ1-5; 9 nucleotides agree with TRBD1. Germline V CDR1 and CDR2: LGHNT, FRNRAP. The CDR3 loop spans 15 amino acids. The junction had 6 bases not matched to a gene; V was cut back by 5 bases and J by 4 bases. CDR3 protein: CASGGDRVGNQPQHF. For the CDR3, the DNA is TGTGCTAGTGGTGGGGACAGGGTCGGTAATCAGCCCCAGCATTTT.

Written as DNA, the CDR3 is TGTGCCAGCAGTTACGCGGCAGTGGGGGCATATGGCTACACCTTC. Amino acids: CASSYAAVGAYGYTF. V is TRBV6-5 and J is TRBJ1-2; possibly TRBD1 for D (6 bases). Germline CDR1 is MNHEY and CDR2 is SVGAGI. The CDR3 runs 15 residues. The germline V and J ends were trimmed by 2 bases and 5 bases, with 15 bases remaining between them.

The chain joins TRBV7-2 to TRBJ2-3; D unclear. Germline V gene lookup returns CDR1 SGHTA and CDR2 FQGNSA. This CDR3 has 11 amino acids. V lost 5 bases to trimming and J lost 5 bases, with 5 bases between them. The CDR3 nucleotides are TGTGCCAGCAGCCGGGTAGATACGCAGTATTTT. Amino acids: CASSRVDTQYF.

V usage is TRBV19 and J usage is TRBJ2-1; 10 bases are a match to TRBD2. The J segment lost 3 bases and the V segment lost 7 bases, leaving 3 bases of the junction unmatched. The V gene's germline CDR1 is LNHDA and CDR2 SQIVND (reference sequence). CDR3 length equals 14 residues. This chain's CDR3 is CASTAGGDYNEQFF. CDR3 sequence (DNA): TGTGCCAGTACAGCGGGGGGGGACTACAATGAGCAGTTCTTC.

The gene calls are TRBV2 and TRBJ2-3; perhaps TRBD1 as D (5 bases). V lost 10 bases and J lost 1, with 18 bases in between. Germline V gene sequence: CDR1 SNHLY, CDR2 FYNNEI. CDR3 size: 15 residues. CDR3 sequence: CANQGVASGTDTQYF. CDR3 in DNA: TGTGCCAACCAAGGGGTGGCCTCGGGCACAGATACGCAGTATTTT.

The chain is built from TRBV5-1 and TRBJ2-7, with TRBD2 identical over 13 bases. CDR1 SGHRS and CDR2 YFSETQ come from the germline V gene. This CDR3 contains 16 residues. With V trimmed by 2 bases and J by 5 bases, 7 bases remained unmatched. The CDR3 DNA sequence: TGCGCCAGCAGCTTAAGACTAGCGGGGGGTCTCCACGAGCAGTACTTC. Its protein is CASSLRLAGGLHEQYF.

The J gene is TRBJ1-1, the V gene TRBV19; possibly TRBD1 for D (5 bases). This CDR3 region has 16 residues. V was trimmed by 0 bases and J by 1 base, leaving 12 bases between them. CDR1 is LNHDA, CDR2 SQIVND, per germline (reference sequence). The CDR3 here is CASSIDRRTRNTEAFF. CDR3 DNA sequence: TGTGCCAGTAGTATAGACCGTCGGACAAGGAACACTGAAGCTTTCTTT.

The table lists this clone with a few counts. The DNA of the CDR3 is TGTGCCAGCAGTGGAGGGGAGGGTTCACCCCTCCACTTT. Encoded protein: CASSGGEGSPLHF. V gene TRBV2 combines with J gene TRBJ1-6, with TRBD1 as a possible D gene (5 bases). This CDR3 contains 13 residues. Trimming took off 4 bases at V and 9 bases at J, with 10 bases between the two ends. CDR1 is SNHLY, CDR2 FYNNEI, per germline.

This clone came up a few times. The genes are TRBV7-9 and TRBJ1-2, with D perhaps TRBD1 (6 bases). CDR3 length equals 16 residues. Germline V lookup: CDR1 SEHNR, CDR2 FQNEAQ (reference sequence). Trimming stripped 3 bases from V and 2 bases from J, with 16 bases between. CDR3 in DNA: TGTGCCAGCAGCTTCCCTGGCAGGGGTAACAACTATGGCTACACCTTC. This gives the protein CASSFPGRGNNYGYTF.

This chain joins TRBV19 and TRBJ1-4, with unresolved D. The CDR3 has 16 residues. Germline loops: CDR1 LNHDA, CDR2 SQIVND (reference sequence). V lost 3 bases and J 8 bases, leaving 19 bases between the germline ends. CDR3 DNA: TGTGCCAGTAGTATCCCCCAGGTATTGCTTTCCGAAAAACTGTTTTTT. It is translated as CASSIPQVLLSEKLFF.

The chain recombines TRBV24-1 with TRBJ2-3, with a possible D match to TRBD2 (5 bases). Germline V gene lookup returns CDR1 KGHDR and CDR2 SFDVKD. Between the trimmed V and J ends, which lost 4 bases and 5 bases, there was a span of 9 bases. This CDR3 contains 13 residues. CDR3 sequence reads: CATSEPGRDTQYF. The CDR3 DNA sequence: TGTGCCACCAGTGAGCCTGGGAGAGATACGCAGTATTTT.

The chain links TRBV18 to TRBJ2-7; 8 nucleotides line up with TRBD1. The CDR3 spans 17 residues. V lost 4 bases and J lost 2; bases outside the gene matches: 13. The germline V gene has CDR1 KGHSH and CDR2 LQKENI. CDR3 sequence (DNA): TGTGCCAGCTCACTACCAACAGGGGGGTCAAGGGCCTACGAGCAGTACTTC. Translation: CASSLPTGGSRAYEQYF.

The CDR3 coding sequence is TGCGCCAGCAGCCAAGCCACAGGGATGTTGCAGCCCCAGCATTTT. This encodes CASSQATGMLQPQHF. The V and J genes are TRBV4-1 and TRBJ1-5, with D maybe TRBD1 (6 bases). Germline lookup yields CDR1 MGHRA and CDR2 YSYEKL. Trimming took 1 base from V and 7 from J, leaving 14 bases between them. The CDR3 is made up of 15 amino acids.

This chain uses TRBV5-5 with TRBJ2-7; tentatively, D is TRBD1 (5 bases). V lost 4 bases to trimming and J lost 3 bases, with 11 bases between them. Looked up from germline, CDR1 is SGHKS and CDR2 is YYEKEE (reference sequence). The CDR3 is 13 amino acids. CDR3 in DNA: TGTGCCAGCAGCACTGCGACAGTCTACGAGCAGTACTTC. Protein sequence: CASSTATVYEQYF.